These 8 T cell receptor beta chains were all obtained from the same sample, sequenced in a study of PD-L1 blockade in urothelial cancer. Libraries were prepared by immunoSEQ multiplex PCR; TCRdb keeps only in-frame clonotypes and omits some of them. Of 44,000 or so clones in the sample, about four fifths were seen once. The specimen was PBMCs, collected around atezolizumab (anti-PD-L1) treatment. The receptors shown here come from a man between 65 and 85 years old with urothelial cancer.

The chain joins TRBV28 to TRBJ1-2; D possibly corresponds to TRBD1 (6 bases). This CDR3 is 16 amino acids long. V lost 2 bases and J lost 4, with 17 bases in between. CDR1 MDHEN and CDR2 SYDVKM come from the germline V gene. DNA of the CDR3: TGTGCCAGCAGTTTAAGGCCAACAGGGAAGAGCTATGGCTACACCTTC. Amino acids: CASSLRPTGKSYGYTF.

This clone was found a few times. The J gene is TRBJ1-2, the V gene TRBV9; no clear D gene. CDR1 and CDR2 (germline): SGDLS, YYNGEE. V was clipped by 0 bases and J by 7 bases, with 7 bases between them. The CDR3 extends over 12 amino acids. The CDR3 sequence is CASSVGEGGYTF. The CDR3 DNA follows: TGTGCCAGCAGCGTAGGGGAGGGTGGCTACACCTTC.

The gene calls are TRBV6-5 and TRBJ2-5; the D gene is possibly TRBD2 (5 bases). Matching the DNA end better, TRBJ2-7 makes the J call doubtful. The CDR3 is 11 amino acids. Per the germline V gene, CDR1 is MNHEY and CDR2 is SVGAGI. The CDR3 protein is CASSSGLEQYF. The CDR3 nucleotides are TGTGCCAGCAGTTCCGGACTCGAGCAGTACTTC.

This clone came up a few times. V gene TRBV30 combines with J gene TRBJ2-5; no definite D call. Between the trimmed V and J ends, which lost 4 bases and 3 bases, there was a span of 9 bases. Germline V lookup: CDR1 GTSNPN, CDR2 SVGIG (reference sequence). The CDR3 consists of 12 residues. The CDR3 is CAWNQQEETQYF. CDR3 nucleotide sequence: TGTGCCTGGAATCAGCAGGAAGAGACCCAGTACTTC.

The chain has TRBV27 and TRBJ2-7, with 7 bases matching TRBD1. The CDR3 consists of 15 residues. V was pared by 6 bases and J by 0 bases, with 8 bases of the junction left unmatched. CDR1 and CDR2 from the germline V gene are MNHEY and SMNVEV (reference sequence). CDR3 nucleotide sequence: TGTGCCAGCAGCCCGAGGGCAGGGGGCTCCTACGAGCAGTACTTC. Translated: CASSPRAGGSYEQYF.

This clone has more than one count but fewer than ten. This chain joins TRBV7-8 and TRBJ2-5; D not certain. Trimming shortened V by 5 bases and J by 0 bases, and 4 bases separated the two germline ends. In germline, CDR1 is SGHVS, CDR2 FQNEAQ. CDR3 size: 12 residues. CDR3 sequence (DNA): TGTGCCAGCAGCCCCGACCAAGAGACCCAGTACTTC. Its protein product is CASSPDQETQYF.

The rearrangement uses TRBV2 and TRBJ2-3; 9 nucleotides line up with TRBD2. Germline V gene data show CDR1 as SNHLY and CDR2 as FYNNEI. The V gene end was trimmed by 4 bases and the J gene end by 2 bases; junction bases not matched to a gene: 16. This CDR3 has 19 amino acids. Here the CDR3 DNA reads TGTGCCAGCAGTGTCCAGAAGGCCCTAGCGGGATTCCCCACAGATACGCAGTATTTT. It is translated as CASSVQKALAGFPTDTQYF. Full variable domain (remainder filled in from reference TRBV2 and TRBJ2-3): EPEVTQTPSHQVTQMGQEVILRCVPISNHLYFYWYRQILGQKVEFLVSFYNNEISEKSEIFDDQFSVERPDGSNFTLKIRSTKLEDSAMYFCASSVQKALAGFPTDTQYFGPGTRLTVL.

V gene TRBV7-6 combines with J gene TRBJ2-1, with D perhaps matching TRBD2 (5 bases). The CDR3 has 15 amino acids. V was trimmed by 0 bases and J by 0 bases, leaving 6 bases between them. In germline, CDR1 is SGHVS, CDR2 FNYEAQ. The CDR3 sequence is CASSLAGSSYNEQFF. In nucleotides, the CDR3 is TGTGCCAGCAGCTTAGCGGGGAGCTCCTACAATGAGCAGTTCTTC.